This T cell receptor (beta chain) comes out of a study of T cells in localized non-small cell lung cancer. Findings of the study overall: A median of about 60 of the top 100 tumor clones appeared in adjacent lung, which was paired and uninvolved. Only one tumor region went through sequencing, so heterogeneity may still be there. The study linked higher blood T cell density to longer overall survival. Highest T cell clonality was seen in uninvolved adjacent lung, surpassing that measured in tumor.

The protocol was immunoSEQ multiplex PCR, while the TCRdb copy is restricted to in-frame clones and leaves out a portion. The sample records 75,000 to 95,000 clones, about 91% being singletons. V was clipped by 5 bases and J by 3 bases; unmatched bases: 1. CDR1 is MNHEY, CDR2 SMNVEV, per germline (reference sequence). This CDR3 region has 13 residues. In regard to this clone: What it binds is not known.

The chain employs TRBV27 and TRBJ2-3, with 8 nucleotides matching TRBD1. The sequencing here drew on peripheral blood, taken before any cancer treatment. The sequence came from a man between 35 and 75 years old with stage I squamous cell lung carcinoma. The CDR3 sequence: CASSRQGTDTQYF. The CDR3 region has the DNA TGTGCCAGCAGTCGACAGGGGACAGATACGCAGTATTTT.